This T cell receptor (beta chain) was identified during a study of blood T cell repertoires in COVID-19. Study-level information: Samples came from the United States, Italy and Spain, spanning acute and convalescent COVID-19. From T cells, B-cell-depleted T cells, or PBMCs came the material, which was cDNA or gDNA.

J was trimmed by 0 bases and V by 4 bases; bases with no gene match: 8. The germline V gene has CDR1 LGHDT and CDR2 YNNKEL (reference sequence). There are 17 residues in the CDR3. Original data processing: Nucleated cell number was recorded as an estimate derived from reference gene primer amplification. The repertoire was sequenced with immunoSEQ multiplex PCR; TCRdb's copy has only in-frame clones and lacks some. D and trimming were read from the DNA, whereas the V and J calls and clone size are those reported in that table. The table shows 150,000 to 200,000 clones, with 80% to 90% occurring only once.

The receptor was derived from a human donor in a cohort sampled during active COVID-19. The rearrangement joins TRBV3-1 (or the pseudogene TRBV3-2) to TRBJ2-3, with 9 bases identical to TRBD2. Sequencing was done on a sample of peripheral blood. CDR3 sequence reads: CASSPFTLAGSTDTQYF. As DNA, the CDR3 is TGTGCCAGCAGCCCGTTCACCCTAGCGGGAAGCACAGATACGCAGTATTTT.